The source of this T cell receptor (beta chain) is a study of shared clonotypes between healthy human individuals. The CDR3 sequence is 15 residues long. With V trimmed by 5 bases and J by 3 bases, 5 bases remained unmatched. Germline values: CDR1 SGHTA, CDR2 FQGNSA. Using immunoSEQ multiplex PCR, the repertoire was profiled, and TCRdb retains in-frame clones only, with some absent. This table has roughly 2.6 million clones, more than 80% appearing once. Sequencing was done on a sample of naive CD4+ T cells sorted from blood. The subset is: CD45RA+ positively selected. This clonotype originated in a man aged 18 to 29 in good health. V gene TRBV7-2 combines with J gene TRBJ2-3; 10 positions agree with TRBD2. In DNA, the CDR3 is TGTGCCAGCAGCATCCGGACTAGCGGAACAGATACGCAGTATTTT. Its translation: CASSIRTSGTDTQYF.